The 15 T cell receptor beta chains listed next were all sequenced from one sample in a study of cytomegalovirus exposure and HLA in healthy donors. PCR employed 60 Vbeta and 13 Jbeta primers. Clones were read by immunoSEQ multiplex PCR, and TCRdb kept only the in-frame ones, dropping some. Found here are about 88,000 clones; the top ten clones hold around 5%. The sequenced material came from PBMCs. The receptors come from a girl aged 10 to 17 in good health and CMV-seropositive.

To note about this clone: The sample contains more than one DNA sequence encoding this CDR3. V gene TRBV7-8 combines with J gene TRBJ2-7; TRBD2 is a possible D gene (5 bases). Germline V gene lookup returns CDR1 SGHVS and CDR2 FQNEAQ. CDR3 length: 14 residues. Between the trimmed V and J ends, which lost 0 bases and 0 bases, there was a span of 6 bases. In nucleotides, the CDR3 is TGTGCCAGCAGCTTAGCGGGGAGCTCCTACGAGCAGTACGTC. Protein: CASSLAGSSYEQYV.

The chain combines TRBV18 with TRBJ2-3; 9 bases align to TRBD2. Germline-derived CDR1 and CDR2 are KGHSH and LQKENI. The CDR3 spans 17 residues. The V segment lost 1 base and the J segment 5 bases; nucleotides outside the gene matches: 10. CDR3 sequence (DNA): TGTGCCAGCTCACCACGGGGCGGGGGGGCCGTGAGAGATACGCAGTATTTT. This codes for CASSPRGGGAVRDTQYF. The full variable domain, its missing parts supplied by reference TRBV18 and TRBJ2-3, is NAGVMQNPRHLVRRRGQEARLRCSPMKGHSHVYWYRQLPEEGLKFMVYLQKENIIDESGMPKERFSAEFPKEGPSILRIQQVVRGDSAAYFCASSPRGGGAVRDTQYFGPGTRLTVL.

This chain's CDR3 is CASSLPGSETQYF. The CDR3, as DNA: TGTGCCAGCAGCTTGCCGGGATCAGAGACCCAGTACTTC. The chain joins TRBV5-6 to TRBJ2-5, with a possible D match to TRBD2 (5 bases). The CDR3 totals 13 residues. Looked up from germline, CDR1 is SGHDT and CDR2 is YYEEEE. The V end was cut by 1 base, the J end by 4 bases, with 8 bases between.

The J gene is TRBJ2-3, the V gene TRBV30; 11 bases agree with TRBD2. Germline V gene data show CDR1 as GTSNPN and CDR2 as SVGIG (reference sequence). The junction had 6 bases not matched to a gene; V was cut back by 2 bases and J by 5 bases. The CDR3 spans 15 residues. The CDR3 coding sequence is TGTGCCTGGAGTATCCTAGCGGGGGGTATAGATACGCAGTATTTT. Translation gives CAWSILAGGIDTQYF.

The chain is built from TRBV9 and TRBJ2-3; tentatively, D is TRBD2 (6 bases). Trimming pared 0 bases from V and 0 bases from J, leaving 14 bases between. The CDR3 covers 17 residues. Germline CDR1 is SGDLS and CDR2 is YYNGEE. The CDR3 nucleotides read TGTGCCAGCAGCGTAGGATTGCGGGAAAGTAGCACAGATACGCAGTATTTT. It yields the protein CASSVGLRESSTDTQYF. The full variable domain, in which reference TRBV9 and TRBJ2-3 provide the parts outside the CDR3, is DSGVTQTPKHLITATGQRVTLRCSPRSGDLSVYWYQQSLDQGLQFLIQYYNGEERAKGNILERFSAQQFPDLHSELNLSSLELGDSALYFCASSVGLRESSTDTQYFGPGTRLTVL.

The rearrangement uses TRBV10-3 and TRBJ2-2; no reliable D call. Between the trimmed V and J ends, which lost 5 bases and 0 bases, there was a span of 7 bases. Germline V gene data show CDR1 as ENHRY and CDR2 as SYGVKD. The length of the CDR3 is 14 residues. CDR3 in DNA: TGTGCCATCAGTCTACAGCCGAACACCGGGGAGCTGTTTTTT. This codes for CAISLQPNTGELFF.

The chain links TRBV25-1 to TRBJ1-2; 8 bases are a match to TRBD1. Germline CDR1 MGHDK, CDR2 SYGVNS. V lost 4 bases to trimming and J lost 4 bases; unmatched junction nucleotides: 5. The CDR3 runs to 14 residues. The CDR3 nucleotides read TGTGCCAGCAGTGCAGAGACAGGGGTCTATGGCTACACCTTC. This gives the protein CASSAETGVYGYTF.

The V and J genes are TRBV13 and TRBJ1-1; TRBD1 might be the D (5 bases). Between the trimmed V and J ends, which lost 5 bases and 3 bases, there was a span of 16 bases. Germline loops: CDR1 PRHDT, CDR2 FYEKMQ (reference sequence). This CDR3 is built from 15 residues. The CDR3 coding sequence is TGTGCCAGCAGCCAGAGGACGGGGGTGGACACTGAAGCTTTCTTT. Encoded protein: CASSQRTGVDTEAFF.

As DNA, the CDR3 is TGTGCCAGCAGTTACAGAAGGACAGACCGGATTTCACCCCTCCACTTT. This sequence encodes CASSYRRTDRISPLHF. The chain carries TRBV6-5 and TRBJ1-6; the D gene is possibly TRBD1 (6 bases). CDR1 is MNHEY and CDR2 is SVGAGI in the germline V gene. The germline V and J ends were trimmed by 2 bases and 9 bases, with 17 bases remaining between them. This CDR3 is 16 amino acids long.

The chain links TRBV4-1 to TRBJ2-7; TRBD2 aligns across 7 bases. V was clipped by 0 bases and J by 3 bases; unmatched bases: 5. Germline V gene sequence: CDR1 MGHRA, CDR2 YSYEKL. The CDR3 loop spans 15 amino acids. This chain's CDR3 is CASSQENAGDYEQYV. The DNA for the CDR3 is TGCGCCAGCAGCCAAGAAAATGCGGGGGACTACGAGCAGTACGTC.

V is TRBV4-1 and J is TRBJ2-7, with D perhaps assigned TRBD1 or TRBD2 (5 bases each). The germline V gene encodes CDR1 MGHRA and CDR2 YSYEKL. CDR3 size: 14 residues. V was shortened by 1 base and J by 2 bases, with 9 bases between the two germline ends. The CDR3 reads CASSQGMGAYEQYV. CDR3 DNA sequence: TGCGCCAGCAGCCAAGGGATGGGGGCCTACGAGCAGTACGTC.

The chain recombines TRBV6-1 with TRBJ1-1; 8 nucleotides match TRBD1. Trimming cost V 4 bases and J 5 bases; bases outside gene matches: 6. Per the germline V gene, CDR1 is MNHNS and CDR2 is SASEGT. The CDR3 sequence is 14 residues long. CDR3: CASSGQTGDTEAFF. The CDR3 nucleotides are TGTGCCAGCAGTGGACAGACAGGGGATACTGAAGCTTTCTTT.

A note on this clone: The junction departs from the called germline gene at one end, perhaps through a read error. This chain uses TRBV4-1 with TRBJ1-4; D is ambiguous. Germline-derived CDR1 and CDR2 are MGHRA and YSYEKL. CDR3 size: 14 residues. The CDR3, as DNA: TGCGCCAGCAGCCAAGTGTCCGGAGCGCGCGGTGAGATTTTT. Its translation is CASSQVSGARGEIF.

V and J are TRBV4-3 and TRBJ2-2, with D maybe TRBD2 (5 bases). In germline, CDR1 is LGHNA, CDR2 YSLEER. This CDR3 is 13 amino acids long. V lost 6 bases and J lost 6, with 11 bases in between. The CDR3 region is CASSQTGAGELFF. The CDR3 nucleotides read TGCGCCAGCAGTCAAACCGGGGCCGGGGAGCTGTTTTTT.

The chain uses TRBV6-1 and TRBJ2-5; D call uncertain. From germline, CDR1 is MNHNS and CDR2 SASEGT. Trimming removed 5 bases from V and 2 bases from J, with 6 bases in between. The CDR3 contains 12 residues. The CDR3 is CASSKTQETQYF. In DNA, the CDR3 is TGTGCCAGCAGTAAAACACAAGAGACCCAGTACTTC.